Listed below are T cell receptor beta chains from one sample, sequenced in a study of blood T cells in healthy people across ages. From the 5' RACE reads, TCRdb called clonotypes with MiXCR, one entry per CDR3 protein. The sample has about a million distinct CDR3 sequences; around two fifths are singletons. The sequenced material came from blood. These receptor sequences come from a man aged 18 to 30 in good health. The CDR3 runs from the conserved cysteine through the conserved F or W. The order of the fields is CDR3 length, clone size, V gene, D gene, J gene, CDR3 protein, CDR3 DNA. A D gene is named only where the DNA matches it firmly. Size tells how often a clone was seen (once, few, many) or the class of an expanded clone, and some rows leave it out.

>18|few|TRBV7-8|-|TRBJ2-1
CASSLAGGGGISYNEQFF
TGTGCCAGCAGCTTAGCTGGTGGGGGCGGGATCTCCTACAATGAGCAGTTCTTC
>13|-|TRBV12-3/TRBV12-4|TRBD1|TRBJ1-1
CASFYRGATEAFF
TGTGCCAGCTTTTACAGGGGGGCCACTGAAGCTTTCTTT
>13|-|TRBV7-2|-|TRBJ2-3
CASKGHNTDTQYF
TGTGCCAGTAAAGGCCATAACACAGATACGCAGTATTTT
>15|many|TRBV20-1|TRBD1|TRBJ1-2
CSARDRTGDNYGYTF
TGCAGTGCTAGAGATCGGACAGGAGATAACTATGGCTACACCTTC
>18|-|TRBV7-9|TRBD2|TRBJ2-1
CASSLLAGGRKSYNEQFF
TGTGCCAGCAGCCTACTAGCGGGGGGGCGAAAGTCCTACAATGAGCAGTTCTTC
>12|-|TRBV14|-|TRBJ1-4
CASSQGVYELFF
TGTGCCAGCAGCCAAGGTGTTTATGAACTGTTTTTT
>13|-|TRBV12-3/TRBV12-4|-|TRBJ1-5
CASSFQSNQPQHF
TGTGCCAGCAGCTTCCAAAGCAATCAGCCCCAGCATTTT
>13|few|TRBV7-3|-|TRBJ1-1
CASSPGQSAEAFF
TGTGCCAGCAGCCCGGGCCAGTCTGCTGAAGCTTTCTTT
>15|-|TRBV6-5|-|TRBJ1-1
CASSSRTAGNTEAFF
TGTGCCAGCAGTTCTAGGACAGCGGGGAACACTGAAGCTTTCTTT
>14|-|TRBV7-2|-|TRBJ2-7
CASSLGGSGAEQYF
TGTGCCAGCAGCTTAGGTGGGTCTGGGGCCGAGCAGTACTTC
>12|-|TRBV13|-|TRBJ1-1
CASSSGPGEAFF
TGTGCCAGCAGCTCAGGACCCGGTGAAGCTTTCTTT
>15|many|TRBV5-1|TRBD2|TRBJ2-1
CASKEAGGSYNEQFF
TGCGCCAGCAAAGAGGCGGGGGGGTCCTACAATGAGCAGTTCTTC
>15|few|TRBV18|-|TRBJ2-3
CASSPEASGTDTQYF
TGTGCCAGCTCACCAGAAGCCTCGGGCACAGATACGCAGTATTTT
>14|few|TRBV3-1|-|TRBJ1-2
CASSQDQRGLGYTF
TGTGCCAGCAGCCAAGATCAGAGGGGCCTTGGCTACACCTTC
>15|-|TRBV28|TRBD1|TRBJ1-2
CASSWDRGRLNGYTF
TGTGCCAGCAGTTGGGACAGGGGGCGCTTGAATGGCTACACCTTC
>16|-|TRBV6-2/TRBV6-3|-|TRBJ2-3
CASSPPGVASTDTRYF
TGTGCCAGCAGCCCCCCGGGGGTTGCAAGCACAGATACGCGGTATTTT
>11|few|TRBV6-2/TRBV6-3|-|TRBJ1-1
CATIRNTEAFF
TGTGCCACCATCAGGAACACTGAAGCTTTCTTT
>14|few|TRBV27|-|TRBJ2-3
CASSSELGTDTQYF
TGTGCCAGCAGTTCGGAACTAGGGACAGATACGCAGTATTTT
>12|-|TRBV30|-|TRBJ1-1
CAWSVQGTEAFF
TGTGCCTGGAGTGTACAAGGCACTGAAGCTTTCTTT
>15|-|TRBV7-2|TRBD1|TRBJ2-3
CASSLADRWADTQYF
TGTGCCAGCAGCTTAGCGGACAGGTGGGCAGATACGCAGTATTTT
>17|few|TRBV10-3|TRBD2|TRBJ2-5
CAISDGTSGAMGETQYF
TGTGCCATCAGTGACGGGACTAGCGGGGCCATGGGAGAGACCCAGTACTTC
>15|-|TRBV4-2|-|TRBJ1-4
CASSHFAAGNEKLFF
TGTGCCAGCAGCCATTTTGCCGCCGGTAATGAAAAACTGTTTTTT
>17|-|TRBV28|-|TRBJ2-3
CASSLADSGLSGDTQYF
TGTGCCAGCAGTTTGGCTGACAGTGGTTTGTCGGGAGATACGCAGTATTTT
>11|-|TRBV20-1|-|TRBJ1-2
CSARDLSGYTF
TGCAGTGCTAGAGATCTTTCCGGCTACACCTTC
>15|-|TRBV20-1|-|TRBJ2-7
CSASPVRSPRYEQYF
TGCAGTGCTAGCCCGGTCCGAAGTCCCCGCTACGAGCAGTACTTC
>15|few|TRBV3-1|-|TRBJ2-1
CASSQGTLNDNEQFF
TGTGCCAGCAGCCAAGGGACCCTGAATGACAATGAGCAGTTCTTC
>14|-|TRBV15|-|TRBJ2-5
CATSRLTGQETQYF
TGTGCCACCAGCAGATTGACAGGACAAGAGACCCAGTACTTC
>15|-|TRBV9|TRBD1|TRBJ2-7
CASSGGQGSYNEQYF
TGTGCCAGCAGCGGCGGACAGGGTTCCTACAATGAGCAGTACTTC
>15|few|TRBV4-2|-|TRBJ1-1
CASSQEAGSNTEAFF
TGTGCCAGCAGCCAAGAGGCAGGTTCGAACACTGAAGCTTTCTTT
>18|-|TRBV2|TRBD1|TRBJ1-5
CASSRDRASYYSNQPQHF
TGTGCCAGCAGTCGCGACAGGGCCTCTTACTATAGCAATCAGCCCCAGCATTTT
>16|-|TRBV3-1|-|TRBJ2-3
CASSQAAGFDTDTQYF
TGTGCCAGCAGCCAAGCCGCAGGATTTGACACAGATACGCAGTATTTT
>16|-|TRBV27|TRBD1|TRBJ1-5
CASSRIQTGPGEPQHF
TGTGCCAGCAGCAGAATACAGACAGGGCCCGGCGAGCCCCAGCATTTT
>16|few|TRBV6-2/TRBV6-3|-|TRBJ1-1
CASSHPFGGEDTEAFF
TGTGCCAGCAGTCACCCCTTTGGAGGGGAGGACACTGAAGCTTTCTTT
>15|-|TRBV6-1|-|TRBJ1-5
CASRTGTDSNQPQHF
TGTGCCAGCAGAACCGGGACGGATAGCAATCAGCCCCAGCATTTT
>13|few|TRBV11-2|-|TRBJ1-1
CASSPNVNTEAFF
TGTGCCAGCAGCCCCAACGTGAACACTGAAGCTTTCTTT
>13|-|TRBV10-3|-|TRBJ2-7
CAISESPSYEQYF
TGTGCCATCAGTGAGTCCCCCAGCTACGAGCAGTACTTC
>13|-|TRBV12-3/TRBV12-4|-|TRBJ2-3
CASSMGATDTQYF
TGTGCCAGTTCAATGGGGGCCACAGATACGCAGTATTTT
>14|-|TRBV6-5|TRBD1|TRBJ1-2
CASLGQENNYGYTF
TGTGCCAGCCTGGGACAGGAGAATAACTATGGCTACACCTTC
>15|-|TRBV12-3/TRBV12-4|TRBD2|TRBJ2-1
CASSLGPSGLNEQFF
TGTGCCAGCAGTTTGGGGCCTAGCGGCCTCAATGAGCAGTTCTTC
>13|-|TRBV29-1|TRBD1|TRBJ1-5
CSVATGYNQPQHF
TGCAGCGTTGCGACAGGGTATAATCAGCCCCAGCATTTT
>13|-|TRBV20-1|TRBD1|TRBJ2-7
CSAFRDRGYEQYF
TGCAGTGCTTTCCGGGACAGGGGGTACGAGCAGTACTTC
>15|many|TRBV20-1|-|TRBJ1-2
CSASPPGDLSYGYTF
TGCAGTGCTAGCCCCCCAGGGGATCTCAGCTATGGCTACACCTTC
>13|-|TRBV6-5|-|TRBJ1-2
CARSYGAGYGYTF
TGTGCCAGAAGTTACGGGGCTGGCTATGGCTACACCTTC
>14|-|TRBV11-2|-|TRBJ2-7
CASSLVGVGYEQYF
TGTGCCAGCAGCTTAGTCGGAGTAGGCTACGAGCAGTACTTC
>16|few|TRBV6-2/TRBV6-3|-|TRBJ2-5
CASSQYGGVPEETQYF
TGTGCCAGCAGTCAATACGGAGGGGTTCCCGAAGAGACCCAGTACTTC
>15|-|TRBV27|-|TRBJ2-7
CASSFGGRESYEQYF
TGTGCCAGCAGTTTCGGGGGCAGAGAATCCTACGAGCAGTACTTC
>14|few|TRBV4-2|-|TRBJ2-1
CASSQLQGSDEQFF
TGTGCCAGCAGCCAACTCCAGGGGTCTGATGAGCAGTTCTTC
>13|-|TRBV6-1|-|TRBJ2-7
CASRTGFGNEQYF
TGTGCCAGCAGAACAGGGTTCGGAAATGAGCAGTACTTC
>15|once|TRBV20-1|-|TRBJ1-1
CSARDHKGMASEAFF
TGCAGTGCTAGAGATCATAAGGGGATGGCGTCTGAAGCTTTCTTT
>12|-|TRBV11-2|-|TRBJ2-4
CASSLDSAKQYF
TGTGCCAGCAGCTTAGATTCGGCGAAGCAGTACTTC
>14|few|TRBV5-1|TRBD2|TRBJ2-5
CASSKSGGVETQYF
TGCGCCAGCAGCAAGAGCGGGGGAGTTGAGACCCAGTACTTC
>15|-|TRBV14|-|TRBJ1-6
CASSRGRGDNSPLHF
TGTGCCAGCAGCCGGGGACGGGGCGATAATTCACCCCTCCACTTT
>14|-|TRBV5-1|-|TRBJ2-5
CASSRDTQEETQYF
TGCGCCAGCAGCCGGGACACTCAAGAAGAGACCCAGTACTTC
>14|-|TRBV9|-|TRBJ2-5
CASSVEGTGQTQYF
TGTGCCAGCAGCGTAGAAGGTACAGGGCAGACCCAGTACTTC
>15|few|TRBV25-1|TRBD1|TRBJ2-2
CASSDSDRDTGELFF
TGTGCCAGCAGTGATTCGGACAGGGACACCGGGGAGCTGTTTTTT